This entry concerns a single T cell receptor (beta chain). Antigen unknown. Assay: immunoSEQ multiplex PCR; the TCRdb copy retains only in-frame clones and omits some. The sample consists of 170,000 or so clones, 90% of them appearing once. Trimming shortened V by 4 bases and J by 3 bases, and 15 bases separated the two germline ends. CDR3 length equals 15 residues. The germline CDR1 and CDR2 sequences are MDHEN and SYDVKM. This sample is drawn from a study of T cell responses to AZD1222 COVID-19 vaccine. Points from the study as a whole: Regions left unmutated in variants are reportedly the target of nearly half of spike-specific TCRs. It was only after the peak T cell response that any repertoires were sampled. Following two doses of AZD1222, Spike-specific TCR breadth and depth rose. Mostly white British, mostly female donors; authors suggested clonal diversity may be underestimated.

This chain connects TRBV28 to TRBJ1-1; D is possibly TRBD1 (5 bases). The sequences come from peripheral blood, collected on day 0 of AZD1222 vaccination. The sequence derives from an adult in good health. The CDR3 is CASSWDVSGDTEAFF. In DNA, the CDR3 is TGTGCCAGCAGTTGGGACGTCTCGGGAGACACTGAAGCTTTCTTT. Variable domain in full (rest from reference TRBV28 and TRBJ1-1): DVKVTQSSRYLVKRTGEKVFLECVQDMDHENMFWYRQDPGLGLRLIYFSYDVKMKEKGDIPEGYSVSREKKERFSLILESASTNQTSMYLCASSWDVSGDTEAFFGQGTRLTVV.